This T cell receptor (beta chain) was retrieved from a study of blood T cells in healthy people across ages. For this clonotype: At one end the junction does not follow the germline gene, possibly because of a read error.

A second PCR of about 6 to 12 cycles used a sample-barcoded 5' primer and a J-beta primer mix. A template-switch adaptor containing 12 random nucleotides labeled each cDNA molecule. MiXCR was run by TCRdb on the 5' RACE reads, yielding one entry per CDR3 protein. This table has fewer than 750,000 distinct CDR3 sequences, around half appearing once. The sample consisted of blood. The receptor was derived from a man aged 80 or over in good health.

CDR3 sequence reads: CASSSRPGLDTNNEQLF. The CDR3 nucleotides read TGCGCCAGCAGCTCGAGACCGGGACTAGATACAAACAATGAGCAGCTCTTC. The rearrangement links TRBV4-1 to TRBJ2-1; TRBD2 matches at 8 bases. This CDR3 region has 17 residues. In germline, CDR1 is MGHRA, CDR2 YSYEKL.